The 23 T cell receptor beta chains in this list originate from one sample, sequenced in a study of T cells after yellow fever vaccination. Via MiXCR, TCRdb re-called the 5' RACE reads, giving one row per CDR3 protein. The table records 250,000 to 300,000 distinct CDR3 sequences, over 10% of them present only once. The source was CD4+ T cells sorted from PBMCs, collected 45 days after the yellow fever booster vaccination. The receptors were sampled from a young man who received the YFV17D yellow fever vaccine.

J is TRBJ2-7 and V is TRBV20-1; perhaps TRBD2 as D (5 bases). Trimming removed 0 bases at V and 2 bases at J, with 14 bases between. The CDR3 loop spans 15 amino acids. Germline V gives CDR1 DFQATT, CDR2 SNEGSKA (reference sequence). The CDR3 region is CSARDTSQRPYEQYF. The CDR3 nucleotides read TGCAGTGCTAGAGACACTAGTCAGAGACCCTACGAGCAGTACTTC.

The chain carries TRBV12-3 or TRBV12-4 and TRBJ2-1; tentatively, D is TRBD1 or TRBD2 (6 bases each). V was cut by 8 bases and J by 6 bases, with 11 bases left in between. The CDR3 consists of 12 residues. The CDR3 DNA is TGTGCCAGCGGAGGGACATCCAATGAGCAGTTCTTC. Protein: CASGGTSNEQFF.

There are a few counts of this clonotype. The chain combines TRBV7-2 with TRBJ1-6; 10 positions match TRBD1. The germline gives CDR1 SGHTA, CDR2 FQGNSA. The CDR3 length is 15 residues. J lost 9 bases, V lost 3 bases, and 5 bases had no gene match. CDR3 coding DNA: TGTGCCAGCAGCTTTTCCGGGACAGGGGTTTCACCCCTCCACTTT. It codes for CASSFSGTGVSPLHF.

This clonotype was found a few times. This chain connects TRBV20-1 to TRBJ2-7; a weak D match, TRBD2 (5 bases). Trimming left V 0 bases short and J 4 bases short, with 16 bases between. The length of the CDR3 is 15 residues. The germline V gene encodes CDR1 DFQATT and CDR2 SNEGSKA (reference sequence). The CDR3 region has the DNA TGCAGTGCTAGAGACTCGACTGGAGGCGTTTACGAGCAGTACTTC. Its translation: CSARDSTGGVYEQYF.

This chain joins TRBV7-2 and TRBJ2-5; D unclear. Germline values: CDR1 SGHTA, CDR2 FQGNSA. V dropped 6 bases and J dropped 3 bases, with 8 bases sitting between them. The CDR3 is made up of 12 amino acids. DNA of the CDR3: TGTGCCAGCAGTAATGTCGAAGAGACCCAGTACTTC. Protein product: CASSNVEETQYF. The whole variable domain, filled in from reference TRBV7-2 and TRBJ2-5, reads GAGVSQSPSNKVTEKGKDVELRCDPISGHTALYWYRQSLGQGLEFLIYFQGNSAPDKSGLPSDRFSAERTGGSVSTLTIQRTQQEDSAVYLCASSNVEETQYFGPGTRLLVL.

This clonotype has more than one count but fewer than ten. The chain recombines TRBV5-6 with TRBJ2-3; 10 bases line up with TRBD2. V trimming: 4 bases; J trimming: 3 bases; junction bases outside the gene matches: 2. This CDR3 is built from 14 residues. Germline CDR1 reads SGHDT; CDR2 reads YYEEEE. CDR3 DNA sequence: TGTGCCAGCAGCGCGGGACTAGCGACAGATACGCAGTATTTT. It is translated as CASSAGLATDTQYF.

This chain links TRBV20-1 with TRBJ2-2, with D possibly TRBD2 on 5 matching bases. This CDR3 spans 13 amino acids. Trimming removed 0 bases at V and 6 bases at J, with 8 bases between. From germline, CDR1 is DFQATT and CDR2 SNEGSKA (reference sequence). CDR3 residues: CSARDGVAGELFF. The CDR3 nucleotides read TGCAGTGCTAGAGACGGGGTCGCCGGGGAGCTGTTTTTT.

V usage is TRBV12-3 or TRBV12-4 and J usage is TRBJ2-5, with D tentatively TRBD1 (6 bases). CDR3 length equals 15 residues. The germline V and J ends were trimmed by 6 bases and 3 bases, with 17 bases remaining between them. CDR3 residues: CASSQLQGNEETQYF. The CDR3 nucleotides read TGTGCCAGCAGCCAACTACAGGGTAATGAAGAGACCCAGTACTTC.

This clonotype was observed a handful of times. This sequence joins TRBV24-1 and TRBJ2-5; 8 nucleotides line up with TRBD2. Germline V gene sequence: CDR1 KGHDR, CDR2 SFDVKD. This CDR3 is 17 amino acids long. The V gene end was trimmed by 2 bases and the J gene end by 2 bases; junction bases not matched to a gene: 9. CDR3 bases: TGTGCCACCAGTGATTCAGTAGCGGGAAAGTATCAAGAGACCCAGTACTTC. Its translation: CATSDSVAGKYQETQYF.

V and J are TRBV20-1 and TRBJ2-1; D perhaps matches TRBD2 (5 bases). V lost 0 bases and J lost 7, with 22 bases in between. CDR1 is DFQATT and CDR2 is SNEGSKA in the germline V gene (reference sequence). This CDR3 contains 17 residues. The CDR3 reads CSARDPGEGMVRNEQFF. The CDR3 coding sequence is TGCAGTGCTAGAGACCCGGGCGAGGGTATGGTACGTAATGAGCAGTTCTTC.

This clonotype has just a few counts. The rearrangement links TRBV29-1 to TRBJ1-2, with D possibly matching TRBD1 (6 bases). This CDR3 has 13 amino acids. Trimming left V 3 bases short and J 3 bases short, with 11 bases between. Germline values: CDR1 SQVTM, CDR2 ANQGSEA. CDR3 sequence (DNA): TGCAGCGTTGAGGGGGGACACGACTATGGCTACACCTTC. This gives the protein CSVEGGHDYGYTF.

This sequence joins TRBV9 and TRBJ2-2, with 11 bases that match TRBD2. The length of the CDR3 is 16 residues. Germline loops: CDR1 SGDLS, CDR2 YYNGEE. Unmatched junction bases numbered 4, after V lost 4 bases and J lost 2 bases. CDR3 in DNA: TGTGCCAGCAGCACTACTAGCGGGAGTAACACCGGGGAGCTGTTTTTT. Its protein product is CASSTTSGSNTGELFF.

This chain joins TRBV12-3 or TRBV12-4 and TRBJ2-7, with 15 bases aligning to TRBD2. V dropped 6 bases and J dropped 4; count of bases not matched to a gene: 4. The CDR3 sequence is 15 residues long. CDR3 region: CASRIGTSGRYEQYF. The DNA for the CDR3 is TGTGCCAGCAGAATCGGGACTAGCGGGAGGTACGAGCAGTACTTC.

This clonotype turned up a few times. The rearrangement joins TRBV7-9 to TRBJ2-7, with D maybe TRBD2 (6 bases). Germline V gene data show CDR1 as SEHNR and CDR2 as FQNEAQ (reference sequence). The ends were cut back, 6 bases at V and 3 bases at J, with 12 bases in the middle. The CDR3 runs 13 residues. CDR3 protein: CASRTPGVYEQYF. The CDR3 DNA sequence: TGTGCCAGCAGGACACCGGGGGTCTACGAGCAGTACTTC.

This clonotype was seen repeatedly, ten times or more. The CDR3 sequence is CASSYGVSEAFF. The CDR3, as DNA: TGTGCCAGCAGTTACGGGGTCTCTGAAGCTTTCTTT. This chain uses TRBV7-2 with TRBJ1-1; D uncertain. There are 12 residues in the CDR3. Per germline, CDR1 SGHTA and CDR2 FQGNSA. Trimming took 6 bases from V and 6 from J, leaving 11 bases between them.

The chain joins TRBV4-3 to TRBJ1-2; TRBD1 matches 7 bases. This CDR3 is 14 amino acids long. With V trimmed by 1 base and J by 5 bases, 4 bases remained unmatched. Germline CDR1 reads LGHNA; CDR2 reads YSLEER. CDR3 amino acids: CASSQVGTEYGYTF. CDR3 coding DNA: TGCGCCAGCAGCCAAGTAGGGACAGAATATGGCTACACCTTC.

This clonotype was picked up a small number of times. The chain has TRBV4-2 and TRBJ2-1; 7 bases agree with TRBD1. CDR3 length equals 13 residues. CDR1 LGHNA and CDR2 YNFKEQ come from the germline V gene. The trim removed 3 bases at V and 8 bases at J, leaving 4 bases unmatched. Here the CDR3 DNA reads TGTGCCAGCAGCCAGATGGGGACAGATGAGCAGTTCTTC. Translating it yields CASSQMGTDEQFF.

V usage is TRBV20-1 and J usage is TRBJ2-7; the D gene is possibly TRBD2 (5 bases). The CDR3 consists of 14 residues. V dropped 3 bases and J dropped 0 bases, with 12 bases sitting between them. From germline, CDR1 is DFQATT and CDR2 SNEGSKA (reference sequence). CDR3 sequence (DNA): TGCAGTGCTAGTGATCCTGGGAGCTCCTACGAGCAGTACTTC. The encoded protein is CSASDPGSSYEQYF.

This clonotype was seen many times. The chain is built from TRBV7-2 and TRBJ1-2, with unresolved D. Trimming pared 1 base from V and 5 bases from J, leaving 11 bases between. The germline CDR1 and CDR2 sequences are SGHTA and FQGNSA. CDR3 length: 14 residues. In DNA, the CDR3 is TGTGCCAGCAGCTTAGATGGTTCGGGATATGGCTACACCTTC. It translates to CASSLDGSGYGYTF.

DNA of the CDR3: TGTGCCAGCAGTTTAGGAACGCACCACAATGAGCAGTTCTTC. Encoded protein: CASSLGTHHNEQFF. This chain uses TRBV28 with TRBJ2-1; no firm D call. The CDR3 consists of 14 residues. V shed 2 bases and J shed 5 bases, with 10 bases lying between them. Per the germline V gene, CDR1 is MDHEN and CDR2 is SYDVKM. The whole variable domain, filled in from reference TRBV28 and TRBJ2-1, reads DVKVTQSSRYLVKRTGEKVFLECVQDMDHENMFWYRQDPGLGLRLIYFSYDVKMKEKGDIPEGYSVSREKKERFSLILESASTNQTSMYLCASSLGTHHNEQFFGPGTRLTVL.

This clonotype was detected only a few times. The chain joins TRBV7-2 to TRBJ2-1; D is possibly TRBD2 (6 bases). V was cut by 5 bases and J by 4 bases, with 15 bases left in between. Germline loops: CDR1 SGHTA, CDR2 FQGNSA. The CDR3 covers 15 residues. The CDR3 DNA sequence: TGTGCCAGCAGCCCTAAGGGGACTTCTTACAATGAGCAGTTCTTC. Amino acid sequence: CASSPKGTSYNEQFF.

This clonotype came up a few times. The chain links TRBV5-4 to TRBJ2-1; 10 bases are a match to TRBD2. Germline assignment: CDR1 SGHNT and CDR2 YYREEE (reference sequence). CDR3 length: 17 residues. V lost 3 bases to trimming and J lost 7 bases; unmatched junction nucleotides: 13. CDR3 in DNA: TGTGCCAGCAGCTCGCTAGCGGGAGAAACCGGGAGGAATGAGCAGTTCTTC. Translated, it gives CASSSLAGETGRNEQFF.

This clonotype was found a few times. This sequence joins TRBV12-5 and TRBJ2-7; no clear D. The V gene lost 5 bases and the J gene lost 2 bases, with 13 bases spanning the gap. Germline V gene lookup returns CDR1 LGHNT and CDR2 FRNRAP. This CDR3 region has 14 residues. The CDR3 nucleotides read TGTGCTAGTGGTCCCGTCAACGCGCCCTACGAGCAGTACTTC. This codes for CASGPVNAPYEQYF.